This record concerns one T cell receptor beta chain sequence. Its target antigen remains unknown. It has no much larger one-base neighbor in the sample; base qualities were not kept. The data are from a study of blood T cell repertoires in COVID-19 (TCRdb year 2020). For the wider study: Collaborator samples came from the United States, Italy and Spain and covered acute and convalescent phases of COVID-19. The material from the prospective study consisted of cDNA or gDNA derived from T cells, B-cell-depleted T cells, or PBMCs. The dataset comprised deeply sampled blood TCRbeta repertoires from subjects exposed to, actively infected with, or recovered from COVID-19. The repertoires were released in a freely available public database meant as a resource for research on the immune response to SARS-CoV-2. The samples were drawn from the first 160 participants of the ongoing ImmuneRACE study and from some 1,300 subjects provided by 6 global collaborators. The sample metadata nearly always contained a de-identified subject ID, COVID-19 status, age in years and sex. HLA class I and class II types, where available, came from metadata supplied by the sample provider rather than from assay-based typing. Findings and caveats that apply to the study as a whole: The amount of clinical and demographic metadata varied by source and participant and was provided uncurated.

V is trimmed back by 1 base and J by 0 bases, and the junction contains 6 bases that no gene match accounts for. Sequences SGHRS (CDR1) and YFSETQ (CDR2) are obtained from the germline V gene. From the cysteine up to the phenylalanine, the CDR3 has a length of 18 residues. Only the CDR3 portion is preserved as DNA: 54 bases, with reading frame beginning at the first base. TCRbeta CDR3 regions were amplified from genomic DNA using the immunoSEQ Assay, a bias-controlled multiplex PCR. Under the source paper's analysis protocol: The number of nucleated cells in each sample was estimated by amplification of reference gene primers within the assay. To quantify the absolute abundance of each unique TCRbeta CDR3 rearrangement, sequence reads were collapsed and filtered. For each sample, productive Simpson clonality was calculated by taking the square root of Simpson's diversity index across productive rearrangements. This immuneACCESS table, as held by TCRdb, lists in-frame sequences with V and J called but not all clones. Of the missing ones, under half trace to an unresolved V gene in checked studies; the others have no known cause. Clonal size and the V and J genes are those of that table, whereas D and trimming came from the DNA. For this sample the table gives fewer than 250,000 clones, of which around 85% were detected only once. The ten biggest clones cover 0.78% of the sample.

Collaborating institutions collected whole blood in K2EDTA tubes following their own protocols. For TCRbeta analysis, collaborators shipped samples as frozen whole blood, isolated PBMCs, or DNA extracted from either of those sample types. This receptor was identified in a woman in her 70s with acute or convalescent COVID-19. Input material: peripheral blood. The V and J genes are TRBV5-1 and TRBJ2-1, with 11 bases matching TRBD2. The DNA sequence is as follows: TGCGCCAGCAGCTTGCTAGCGGGGGGTCCGAGCTCCTACAATGAGCAGTTCTTC. Translated, this is CASSLLAGGPSSYNEQFF.